The clone carrying this T cell receptor beta chain appeared once. The antigen remains unidentified. It was with 60 Vbeta and 13 Jbeta primers that the PCR ran. Libraries were prepared by immunoSEQ multiplex PCR; TCRdb keeps only in-frame clonotypes and omits some of them. The table has 150,000 to 200,000 clones, roughly three quarters seen once. These data belong to a study of cytomegalovirus exposure and HLA in healthy donors. The CDR3 runs to 14 residues. Trimming pared 4 bases from V and 5 bases from J, leaving 13 bases between. CDR1 is MNHEY, CDR2 SMNVEV, per germline (reference sequence). Study-wide findings and caveats: Later work associated roughly 17,000 TCR beta sequences with HLA alleles at 0.05 false discovery rate. Available immune exposure information was restricted to CMV serostatus only. A few V segments could not be told apart, such as TRBV6-2 and TRBV6-3, and were left out.

The chain has TRBV27 and TRBJ2-3; D call uncertain. This receptor was taken from a woman between 50 and 59 years old in good health and CMV-seronegative. The sample was PBMCs. The CDR3 here is CASSSRILLDTQYF. CDR3 sequence (DNA): TGTGCCAGCAGTTCAAGAATCCTACTAGATACGCAGTATTTT.